The 15 T cell receptor beta chains reported below all come from one sample, sequenced in a study of blood T cell repertoires in COVID-19. Sequencing was performed with immunoSEQ multiplex PCR; in TCRdb, only in-frame clones are kept and a portion is missing. This table holds about 310,000 clones, under 90% found once. Sequenced: PBMCs or T cells enriched from blood (not recorded which). The receptors were sampled from a woman aged 25 to 39 who had recovered from COVID-19.

V gene TRBV11-2 combines with J gene TRBJ2-5, with 8 nucleotides matching TRBD1. Per the germline V gene, CDR1 is SGHAT and CDR2 is FQNNGV. The ends lost 4 bases at V and 5 bases at J; junction bases unmatched: 12. The CDR3 has 16 residues. The CDR3 DNA reads TGTGCCAGCAGCTACAACCCCCCAGGGGGCGGTGAGACCCAGTACTTC. It yields the protein CASSYNPPGGGETQYF.

This chain joins TRBV18 and TRBJ1-5; a weak D match, TRBD1 (5 bases). V lost 6 bases and J 5 bases, leaving 17 bases between the germline ends. The CDR3 consists of 15 residues. Germline CDR1 reads KGHSH; CDR2 reads LQKENI. CDR3: CASSPRGGEDQPQHF. The CDR3 DNA reads as TGTGCCAGCTCGCCGCGGGGGGGGGAGGATCAGCCCCAGCATTTT.

The chain recombines TRBV4-1 with TRBJ2-5, with D possibly being TRBD1 (6 bases). The length of the CDR3 is 16 residues. CDR1 and CDR2 from the germline V gene are MGHRA and YSYEKL. The ends were cut back, 7 bases at V and 2 bases at J, with 20 bases in the middle. CDR3 nucleotide sequence: TGCGCCAGCAAACCCGTGCAGGGGACGAAACAAGAGACCCAGTACTTC. Amino acids: CASKPVQGTKQETQYF.

The chain couples TRBV11-3 to TRBJ1-1, with D possibly TRBD1 on 5 matching bases. The CDR3 is 14 residues long. CDR1 SGHNT and CDR2 YENEEA come from the germline V gene. The germline V and J ends were trimmed by 3 bases and 3 bases, with 11 bases remaining between them. The CDR3 protein is CASSFGGGDTEAFF. CDR3 DNA sequence: TGTGCCAGCAGCTTTGGGGGAGGGGACACTGAAGCTTTCTTT.

The genes are TRBV14 and TRBJ1-6; no definite D call. The V end lost 0 bases, the J end lost 8 bases, and 5 bases lay between the germline ends. Per the germline V gene, CDR1 is SGHDN and CDR2 is FVKESK. The CDR3 covers 13 residues. The CDR3 nucleotides are TGTGCCAGCAGCCAAGATCGGTATTCACCCCTCCACTTT. Translating it yields CASSQDRYSPLHF. The full variable domain, rest sourced from reference TRBV14 and TRBJ1-6, is EAGVTQFPSHSVIEKGQTVTLRCDPISGHDNLYWYRRVMGKEIKFLLHFVKESKQDESGMPNNRFLAERTGGTYSTLKVQPAELEDSGVYFCASSQDRYSPLHFGNGTRLTVT.

This chain links TRBV13 with TRBJ1-6; 8 bases line up with TRBD1. V lost 2 bases and J lost 8; bases outside the gene matches: 17. Germline CDR1 is PRHDT and CDR2 is FYEKMQ (reference sequence). There are 19 residues in the CDR3. The CDR3 protein is CASSLTIGGDRLADSPLHF. The DNA for the CDR3 is TGTGCCAGCAGCTTAACTATTGGGGGGGACAGGCTTGCGGATTCACCCCTCCACTTT.

The chain joins TRBV18 to TRBJ2-2, with 11 bases that match TRBD1. The CDR3 is 14 amino acids. V was pared by 6 bases and J by 5 bases, with 2 bases of the junction left unmatched. Germline values: CDR1 KGHSH, CDR2 LQKENI. The CDR3 region has the DNA TGTGCCAGCTCCGGACAGGGGGCTACCGGGGAGCTGTTTTTT. Translated, it gives CASSGQGATGELFF. The whole variable domain, filled in from reference TRBV18 and TRBJ2-2, reads NAGVMQNPRHLVRRRGQEARLRCSPMKGHSHVYWYRQLPEEGLKFMVYLQKENIIDESGMPKERFSAEFPKEGPSILRIQQVVRGDSAAYFCASSGQGATGELFFGEGSRLTVL.

The chain is built from TRBV7-2 and TRBJ1-4, with 12 bases identical to TRBD1. This CDR3 spans 17 amino acids. Germline V lookup: CDR1 SGHTA, CDR2 FQGNSA. J was trimmed by 4 bases and V by 1 base; bases with no gene match: 4. The CDR3 protein is CASSLVGQGAGNEKLFF. The CDR3, as DNA: TGTGCCAGCAGCTTAGTGGGACAGGGGGCGGGTAATGAAAAACTGTTTTTT.

The genes are TRBV9 and TRBJ2-7; D may be TRBD2 (6 bases). Trimming left V 1 base short and J 5 bases short, with 7 bases between. The germline gives CDR1 SGDLS, CDR2 YYNGEE. The CDR3 runs 12 residues. The CDR3, as DNA: TGTGCCAGCAGCGTATCGGGGGACGAGCAGTACTTC. Amino acid sequence: CASSVSGDEQYF.

J is TRBJ1-6 and V is TRBV7-2; no definite D call. V was cut by 1 base and J by 4 bases, with 8 bases left in between. CDR1 is SGHTA and CDR2 is FQGNSA in the germline V gene. The CDR3 is 15 residues long. CDR3 sequence reads: CASSLGGIYNSPLHF. The DNA of the CDR3 is TGTGCCAGCAGCTTAGGAGGGATTTATAATTCACCCCTCCACTTT.

The chain couples TRBV9 to TRBJ2-1; 11 bases match TRBD2. CDR1 and CDR2 (germline): SGDLS, YYNGEE. The CDR3 is 15 amino acids. The J segment lost 6 bases and the V segment lost 3 bases, leaving 5 bases of the junction unmatched. The CDR3 spells CASSALAGGGNEQFF. In DNA form, the CDR3 reads TGTGCCAGCAGCGCTTTAGCGGGAGGGGGCAATGAGCAGTTCTTC.

The chain employs TRBV3-1 (or the pseudogene TRBV3-2) and TRBJ2-7; a weak D match, TRBD2 (5 bases). This CDR3 is built from 15 residues. Germline CDR1 and CDR2: LGHDT and YNNKEL (reference sequence). V gave up 6 bases and J gave up 2 bases, with 17 bases separating them. CDR3 sequence: CASRQRGADAYEQYF. CDR3 nucleotides: TGTGCCAGCAGACAGCGCGGAGCGGATGCCTACGAGCAGTACTTC.

The chain joins TRBV9 to TRBJ2-7; weak D call: TRBD2 (5 bases). V was shortened by 5 bases and J by 2 bases, with 11 bases between the two germline ends. Per germline, CDR1 SGDLS and CDR2 YYNGEE. The CDR3 length is 13 residues. This CDR3 reads CASSEDLAYEQYF. CDR3 coding DNA: TGTGCCAGCAGTGAGGACTTAGCCTACGAGCAGTACTTC.

This chain's CDR3 is CAWSGDRGFSDTEAFF. CDR3 sequence (DNA): TGTGCCTGGAGCGGGGACAGGGGGTTCTCGGACACTGAAGCTTTCTTT. The rearrangement joins TRBV30 to TRBJ1-1; 11 bases are shared with TRBD1. V was clipped by 3 bases and J by 3 bases; unmatched bases: 9. The CDR3 is 16 amino acids. The germline V gene has CDR1 GTSNPN and CDR2 SVGIG (reference sequence).

This clone was counted a single time. This chain connects TRBV7-2 to TRBJ2-1, with D possibly being TRBD2 (6 bases). Between the trimmed V and J ends, which lost 5 bases and 1 base, there was a span of 12 bases. The CDR3 has 15 amino acids. Germline CDR1 reads SGHTA; CDR2 reads FQGNSA. The CDR3 DNA is TGTGCCAGCAGCCCCCCTAGCGAATCCTACAATGAGCAGTTCTTC. Protein: CASSPPSESYNEQFF.